This TCR beta chain came from a study of cytomegalovirus exposure and HLA in healthy donors. Findings of the study overall: As confirmed in vitro, three CMV-associated chains were specific for CMV antigens. It was likely that a cluster of highly shared sequence variants was a sequencing artifact. Reports showed the classifier diagnosing cytomegalovirus status with high specificity and sensitivity.

The PCR had 60 Vbeta and 13 Jbeta primers. Repertoires were generated with immunoSEQ multiplex PCR, while TCRdb's copy carries only in-frame clones and drops some. The sample has roughly 140,000 clones; about three quarters are singletons. The CDR3 has 14 amino acids. V lost 7 bases and J lost 1, with 13 bases in between. Germline assignment: CDR1 LNHDA and CDR2 SQIVND (reference sequence). Of note for this clone: Its antigen is currently unknown.

The sequenced sample was PBMCs. The receptor was isolated from a woman aged 25-40 years in good health and CMV-seronegative. The chain recombines TRBV19 with TRBJ1-2, with no clear D. This CDR3 reads CASTPADINYGYTF. CDR3 DNA: TGTGCCAGTACCCCAGCTGACATTAACTATGGCTACACCTTC.